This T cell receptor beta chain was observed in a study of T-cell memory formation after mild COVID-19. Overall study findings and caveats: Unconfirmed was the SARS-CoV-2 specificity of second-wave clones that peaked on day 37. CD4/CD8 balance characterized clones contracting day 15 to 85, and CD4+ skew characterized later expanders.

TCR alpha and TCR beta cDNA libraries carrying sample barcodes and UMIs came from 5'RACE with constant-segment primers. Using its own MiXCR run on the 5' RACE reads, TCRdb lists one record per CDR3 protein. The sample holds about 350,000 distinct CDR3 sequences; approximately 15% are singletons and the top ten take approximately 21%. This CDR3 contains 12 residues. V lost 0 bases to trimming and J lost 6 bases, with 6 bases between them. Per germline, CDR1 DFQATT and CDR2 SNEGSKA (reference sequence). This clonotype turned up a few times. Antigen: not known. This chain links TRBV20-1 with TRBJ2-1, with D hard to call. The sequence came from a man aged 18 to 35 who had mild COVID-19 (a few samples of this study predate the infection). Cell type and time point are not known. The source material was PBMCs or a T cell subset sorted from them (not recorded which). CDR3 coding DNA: TGCAGTGCTAGAGATGGGGTCAATGAGCAGTTCTTC. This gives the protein CSARDGVNEQFF.